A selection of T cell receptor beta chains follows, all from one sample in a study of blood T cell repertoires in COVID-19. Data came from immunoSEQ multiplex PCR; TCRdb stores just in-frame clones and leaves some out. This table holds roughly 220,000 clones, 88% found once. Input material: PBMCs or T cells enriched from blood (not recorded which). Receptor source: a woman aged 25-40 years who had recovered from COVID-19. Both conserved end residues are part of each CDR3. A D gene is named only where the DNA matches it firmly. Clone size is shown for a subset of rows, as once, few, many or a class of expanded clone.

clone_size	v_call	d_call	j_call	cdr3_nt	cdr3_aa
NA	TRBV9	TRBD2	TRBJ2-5	TGTGCCAGCAGCAACAGCGGGGGGGCCGGGGAGACCCAGTACTTC	CASSNSGGAGETQYF
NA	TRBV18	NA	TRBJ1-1	TGTGCCAGCTCACCACGGCAGGGTGAAGCTTTCTTT	CASSPRQGEAFF
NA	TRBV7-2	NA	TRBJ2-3	TGTGCCAGCAGCTTAGTTGTGCGAGATACGCAGTATTTT	CASSLVVRDTQYF
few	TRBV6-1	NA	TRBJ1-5	TGTGCCAGCAGTGAAGGACAGGCTGCCCGACAGCCCCAGCATTTT	CASSEGQAARQPQHF
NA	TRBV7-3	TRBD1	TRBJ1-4	TGTGCCAGCAGCTTACAGGGGACAGGGAATAATGAAAAACTGTTTTTT	CASSLQGTGNNEKLFF
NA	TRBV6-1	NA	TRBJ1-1	TGTGCCAGCAGTGAAACAGGAATGGGTCAGAGGACTGAAGCTTTCTTT	CASSETGMGQRTEAFF
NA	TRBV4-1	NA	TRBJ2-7	TGCGCCAGCAGCCATCAGCAGCGGGACAGGAGGGACGAGCAGTACTTC	CASSHQQRDRRDEQYF
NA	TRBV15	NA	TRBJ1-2	TGTGCCACCAGCAGAGATCCCCACAGGCGGTATGGCTACACCTTC	CATSRDPHRRYGYTF
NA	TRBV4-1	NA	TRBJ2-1	TGCGCCAGCAGCCAAGAGGGCAGCTACAATGAGCAGTTCTTC	CASSQEGSYNEQFF
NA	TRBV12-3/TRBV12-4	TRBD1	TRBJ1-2	TGTGCCAGCAGTTTGACAGGGAGAGATGGCTACACCTTC	CASSLTGRDGYTF
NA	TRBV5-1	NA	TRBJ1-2	TGCGCCAGCAGCGCGGACAGTAAGAACCCGTTCAACTATGGCTACACCTTC	CASSADSKNPFNYGYTF
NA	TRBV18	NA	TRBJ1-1	TGTGCCAGCTCACCAGAACAGCTACGGAACACTGAAGCTTTCTTT	CASSPEQLRNTEAFF
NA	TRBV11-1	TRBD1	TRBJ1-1	TGTGCCAGCAGCCTGGACAGGCCAGAAGCTTTCTTT	CASSLDRPEAFF
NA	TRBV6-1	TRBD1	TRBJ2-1	TGTGCCAGCAGTGAACAGGGGGTCCCCTACAATGAGCAGTTCTTC	CASSEQGVPYNEQFF
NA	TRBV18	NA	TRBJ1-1	TGTGCCAGCTCACCAAGATCGGCCGGGGGGACTGAAGCTTTCTTT	CASSPRSAGGTEAFF
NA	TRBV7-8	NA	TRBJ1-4	TGTGCCAGCAGCCCACTTGGAAGCACCGAGGGTGAAAAACTGTTTTTT	CASSPLGSTEGEKLFF
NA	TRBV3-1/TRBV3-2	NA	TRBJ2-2	TGTGCCAGCAGCCAACCCCCGGGGTCCACCGGGGAGCTGTTTTTT	CASSQPPGSTGELFF
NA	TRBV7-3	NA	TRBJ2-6	TGTGCCAGCAGCTTCTATGGACAAGCTGGGGCCAACGTCCTGACTTTC	CASSFYGQAGANVLTF
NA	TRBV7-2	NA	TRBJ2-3	TGTGCCAGCAGCTTAGACTACATCACAGATACGCAGTATTTT	CASSLDYITDTQYF
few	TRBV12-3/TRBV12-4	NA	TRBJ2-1	TGTGCCAGCAGAAAGACTTATAATGAGCAGTTCTTC	CASRKTYNEQFF
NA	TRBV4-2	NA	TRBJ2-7	TGTGCCAGCAGCCAAGCAGGGGACACGAGCTCCTACGAGCAGTACTTC	CASSQAGDTSSYEQYF
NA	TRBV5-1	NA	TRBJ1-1	TGCGCCAGCAGCTTGGGACAAATGAACACTGAAGCTTTCTTT	CASSLGQMNTEAFF
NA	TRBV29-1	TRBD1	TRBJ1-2	TGCAGCGTTTGGACAGGGGGAAATGGCTACACCTTC	CSVWTGGNGYTF
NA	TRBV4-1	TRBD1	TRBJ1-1	TGCGCCAGCAGCCAAGAACAGGGGTTGGACACTGAAGCTTTCTTT	CASSQEQGLDTEAFF
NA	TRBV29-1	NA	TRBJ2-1	TGCAGCGTTTTCAGGGGAAATGAGCAGTTCTTC	CSVFRGNEQFF
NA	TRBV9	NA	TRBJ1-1	TGTGCCAGCGAATCGCGGGGAGGGACTGAAGCTTTCTTT	CASESRGGTEAFF
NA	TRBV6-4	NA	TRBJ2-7	TGTGCCAGCAGTGAATCGGGAGGCGGGGGCCTCTACGAGCAGTACTTC	CASSESGGGGLYEQYF
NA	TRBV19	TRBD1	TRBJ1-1	TGTGCCAGCCTCACACAGGGGGCCCCGAACACTGAAGCTTTCTTT	CASLTQGAPNTEAFF
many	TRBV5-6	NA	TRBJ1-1	TGTGCCAGCTTCCGGGGGAGTGAAGCTTTCTTT	CASFRGSEAFF
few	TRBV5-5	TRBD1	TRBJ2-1	TGTGCCAGCAGCCTCCGAGGACAGGGGAACAATGAGCAGTTCTTC	CASSLRGQGNNEQFF
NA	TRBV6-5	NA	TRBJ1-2	TGTGCCAGCAGTTACTCTCCAGATCAGAATGGCTACACCTTC	CASSYSPDQNGYTF
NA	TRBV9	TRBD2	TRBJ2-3	TGTGCCAGCAGCGCTAGCGGGGCTACTACGCAGTATTTT	CASSASGATTQYF
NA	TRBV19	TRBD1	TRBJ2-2	TGTGCCAGTAGGCAGTCAACAGGGGCTGAGAACACCGGGGAGCTGTTTTTT	CASRQSTGAENTGELFF
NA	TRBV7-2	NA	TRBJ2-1	TGTGCCAGCAGCTTCTCGGCCGGGCGGGGGAGCCAGGGGGAGCAGTTCTTC	CASSFSAGRGSQGEQFF
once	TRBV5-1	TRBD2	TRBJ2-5	TGCGCCAGCAGCACTGGTTCGCTAGCGGAACAAGAGACCCAGTACTTC	CASSTGSLAEQETQYF
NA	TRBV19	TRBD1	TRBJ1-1	TGTGCCAGTAGTATAAAGGGGGCGAACACTGAAGCTTTCTTT	CASSIKGANTEAFF
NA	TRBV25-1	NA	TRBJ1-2	TGTGCCAGCAGTGAATGGGAGGAAACTTATGGCTACACCTTC	CASSEWEETYGYTF
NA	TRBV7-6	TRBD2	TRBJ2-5	TGTGCCAGCAGCTTAGAGGCAGCGGGGGTACAAGAGACCCAGTACTTC	CASSLEAAGVQETQYF
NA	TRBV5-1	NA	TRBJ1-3	TGCGCCAGCAGCCTCAGACCAACAGGGAGCTCTGGAAACACCATATATTTT	CASSLRPTGSSGNTIYF
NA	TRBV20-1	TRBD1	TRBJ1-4	TGCAGTGCTAGTGCTTATCGGAGGACAGGCGAAAAACTGTTTTTT	CSASAYRRTGEKLFF
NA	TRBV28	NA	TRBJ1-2	TGTGCCAAGGCGGGGGCTAACTATGGCTACACCTTC	CAKAGANYGYTF
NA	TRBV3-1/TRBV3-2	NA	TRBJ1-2	TGTGCCAGCAGCCAAGTCCAGGCTGGCTACACCTTC	CASSQVQAGYTF
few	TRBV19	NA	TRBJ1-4	TGTGCCAGTAGTATCCGGGAAAAACTGTTTTTT	CASSIREKLFF
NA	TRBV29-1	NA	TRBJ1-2	TGCAGCGTTGTACCAGGGACTGGAGGCTACACCTTC	CSVVPGTGGYTF
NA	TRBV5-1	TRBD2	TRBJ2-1	TGCGCCAGCAGCTTGGCCCGCGGGAGCGAGCAGTTCTTC	CASSLARGSEQFF
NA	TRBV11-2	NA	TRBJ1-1	TGTGCCACCTCGGGTCTGAACACTGAAGCTTTCTTT	CATSGLNTEAFF
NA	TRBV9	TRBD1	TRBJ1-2	TGTGCCAGCAGCCTTAGACAGGGAATTGTTGGCTACACCTTC	CASSLRQGIVGYTF
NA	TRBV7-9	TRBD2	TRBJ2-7	TGTGCCAGCAGCTCGGGACTAGCGGGGGGGATGTGGAATCCCTACGAGCAGTACTTC	CASSSGLAGGMWNPYEQYF
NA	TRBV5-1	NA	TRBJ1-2	TGCGCCAGCAGCTTGGCACAGGGAGAGGACTATGGCTACACCTTC	CASSLAQGEDYGYTF
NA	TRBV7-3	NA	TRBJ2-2	TGTGCCAGCAGCTCCTACGGCGGCAGCGGGGAGCTGTTTTTT	CASSSYGGSGELFF
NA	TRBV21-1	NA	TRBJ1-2	TGTGCCAGCAGCGAAGGACAGGTAAAACGAGCTAACTATGGCTACACCTTC	CASSEGQVKRANYGYTF
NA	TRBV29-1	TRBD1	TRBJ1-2	TGCAGCGTTGGGACAGGGAATGGCTACACCTTC	CSVGTGNGYTF